This T cell receptor beta chain derives from a study of glioma-infiltrating T cells after dendritic cell vaccination. Profiled with immunoSEQ multiplex PCR; TCRdb holds only in-frame clones, not every one. The data hold under 130,000 clones, with nearly 90% observed a single time. Described time point: after dendritic cell vaccination, including at tumor progression/relapse. From germline, CDR1 is ENHRY and CDR2 SYGVKD. Trimming removed 0 bases at V and 7 bases at J, with 9 bases between. The CDR3 extends over 13 amino acids. Notes on this clone: The antigen remains unidentified.

Notes on the study in general: No direct clonality-survival link was found; a diverse polyclonal response may matter.

The chain recombines TRBV10-3 with TRBJ1-1; no definite D call. The TCR comes from a human donor with glioblastoma. The sample in question was blood, obtained after dendritic cell vaccination. This CDR3 is CAISESNRGEAFF. The CDR3 nucleotides read TGTGCCATCAGTGAGTCGAACCGGGGTGAAGCTTTCTTT.